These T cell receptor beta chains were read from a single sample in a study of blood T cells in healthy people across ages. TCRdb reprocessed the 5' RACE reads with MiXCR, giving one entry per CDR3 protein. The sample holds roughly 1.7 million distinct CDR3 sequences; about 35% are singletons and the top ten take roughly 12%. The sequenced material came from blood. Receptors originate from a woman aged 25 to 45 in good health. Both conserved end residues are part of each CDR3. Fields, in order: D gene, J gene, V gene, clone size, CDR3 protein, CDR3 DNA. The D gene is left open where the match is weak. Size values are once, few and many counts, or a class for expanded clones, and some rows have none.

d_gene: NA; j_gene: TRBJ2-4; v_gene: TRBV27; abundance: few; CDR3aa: CASSRDLRDIQYF; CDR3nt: TGTGCCAGCAGTCGGGATCTTCGGGACATTCAGTACTTC
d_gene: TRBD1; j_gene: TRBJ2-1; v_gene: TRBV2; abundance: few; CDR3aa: CASRVGQGAADEQFF; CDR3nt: TGTGCCAGCAGGGTAGGACAGGGGGCGGCCGATGAGCAGTTCTTC
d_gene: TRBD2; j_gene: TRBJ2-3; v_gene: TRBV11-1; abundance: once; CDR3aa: CASSTGLGGTDTQYF; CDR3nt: TGTGCCAGCAGCACGGGACTAGGGGGCACAGATACGCAGTATTTT
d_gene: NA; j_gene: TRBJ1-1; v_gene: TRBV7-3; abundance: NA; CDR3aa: CASSLGHASTEAFF; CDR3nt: TGTGCCAGCAGCTTAGGGCATGCGAGCACTGAAGCTTTCTTT
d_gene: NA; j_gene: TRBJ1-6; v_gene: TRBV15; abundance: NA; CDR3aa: CATSSRQANSPLHF; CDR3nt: TGTGCCACCAGTTCCAGACAGGCTAATTCACCCCTCCACTTT
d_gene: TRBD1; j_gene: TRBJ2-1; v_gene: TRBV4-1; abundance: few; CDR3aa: CASSQDRWAEQFF; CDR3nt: TGCGCCAGCAGCCAGGACAGGTGGGCTGAGCAGTTCTTC
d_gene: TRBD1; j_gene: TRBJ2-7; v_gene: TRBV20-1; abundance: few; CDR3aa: CSANRQGYEQYF; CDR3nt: TGCAGTGCTAACCGACAGGGGTACGAGCAGTACTTC
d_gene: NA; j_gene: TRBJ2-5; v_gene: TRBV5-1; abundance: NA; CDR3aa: CASTPTGQLQETQYF; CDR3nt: TGCGCCAGCACCCCTACGGGGCAGCTTCAAGAGACCCAGTACTTC
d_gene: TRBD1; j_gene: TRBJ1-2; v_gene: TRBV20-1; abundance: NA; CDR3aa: CSASSGTGIWDTF; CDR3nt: TGCAGTGCTAGTTCCGGGACAGGTATTTGGGACACCTTC
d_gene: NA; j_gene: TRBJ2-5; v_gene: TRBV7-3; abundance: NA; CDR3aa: CASSPGGGGVQETQYF; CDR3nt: TGTGCCAGCAGCCCCGGGGGAGGGGGCGTCCAAGAGACCCAGTACTTC
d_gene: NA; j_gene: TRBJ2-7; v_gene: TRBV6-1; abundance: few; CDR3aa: CASIPAADHKRSYEQYF; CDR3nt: TGTGCCAGCATCCCCGCCGCCGACCACAAACGGTCCTACGAGCAGTACTTC
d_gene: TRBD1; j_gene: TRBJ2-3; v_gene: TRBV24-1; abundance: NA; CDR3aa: CATSPRDRGLNTQYF; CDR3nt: TGTGCCACCAGCCCTAGGGACAGGGGGCTAAATACGCAGTATTTT
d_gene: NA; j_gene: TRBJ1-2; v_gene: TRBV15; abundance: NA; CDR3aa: CATKEDLGSSGYTF; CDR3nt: TGTGCCACCAAAGAAGATCTGGGATCCTCCGGCTACACCTTC
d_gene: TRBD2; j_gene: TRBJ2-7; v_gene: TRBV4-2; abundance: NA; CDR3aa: CASSPGDGLAGRLEEQYF; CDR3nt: TGTGCCAGCAGCCCAGGGGATGGACTAGCGGGAAGACTGGAGGAGCAGTACTTC
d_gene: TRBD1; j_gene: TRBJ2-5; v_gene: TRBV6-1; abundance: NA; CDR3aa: CASRNRGLGETQYF; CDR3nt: TGTGCCAGCAGGAACAGGGGGCTAGGAGAGACCCAGTACTTC
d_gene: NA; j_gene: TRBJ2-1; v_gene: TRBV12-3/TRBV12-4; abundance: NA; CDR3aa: CASSLELGALSEQFF; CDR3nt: TGTGCCAGCAGTTTAGAGTTAGGAGCGCTCAGTGAGCAGTTCTTC
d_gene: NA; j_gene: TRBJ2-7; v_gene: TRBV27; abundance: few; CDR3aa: CASSLGRSRVYEQYF; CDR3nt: TGTGCCAGCAGTTTGGGCAGGTCAAGGGTCTACGAGCAGTACTTC
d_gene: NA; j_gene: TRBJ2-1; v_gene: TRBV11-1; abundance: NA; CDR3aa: CASSLARAFNEQFF; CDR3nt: TGTGCCAGCAGCTTAGCGCGGGCCTTCAATGAGCAGTTCTTC
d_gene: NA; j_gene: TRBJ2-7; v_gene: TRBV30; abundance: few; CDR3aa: CAWRASDPGEQYF; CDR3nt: TGTGCCTGGAGGGCCAGTGATCCGGGGGAGCAGTACTTC
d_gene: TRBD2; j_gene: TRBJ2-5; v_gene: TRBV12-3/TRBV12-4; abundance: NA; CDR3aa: CAGAPVVAGWETQYF; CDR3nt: TGTGCCGGCGCCCCGGTAGTAGCGGGATGGGAGACCCAGTACTTC
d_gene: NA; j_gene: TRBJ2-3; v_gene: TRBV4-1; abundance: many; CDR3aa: CASSQVSGREVPDTQYF; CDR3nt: TGCGCCAGCAGCCAAGTATCAGGCAGGGAAGTCCCAGATACGCAGTATTTT
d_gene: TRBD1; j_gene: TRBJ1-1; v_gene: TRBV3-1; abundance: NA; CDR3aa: CASSLPGTATNTEAFF; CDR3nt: TGTGCCAGCAGTCTACCCGGGACAGCCACTAACACTGAAGCTTTCTTT
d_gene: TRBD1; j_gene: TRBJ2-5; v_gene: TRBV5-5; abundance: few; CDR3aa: CASSLEDRDGGTQYF; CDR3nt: TGTGCCAGCAGCTTGGAGGACAGGGATGGAGGGACCCAGTACTTC
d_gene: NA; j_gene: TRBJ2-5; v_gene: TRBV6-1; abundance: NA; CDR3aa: CASPDGQETQYF; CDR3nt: TGTGCCAGCCCGGACGGTCAAGAGACCCAGTACTTC
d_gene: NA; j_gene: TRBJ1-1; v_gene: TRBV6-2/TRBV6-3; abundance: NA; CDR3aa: CASSYSIRQGNTEAFF; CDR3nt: TGTGCCAGCAGTTACTCGATTCGGCAGGGGAACACTGAAGCTTTCTTT
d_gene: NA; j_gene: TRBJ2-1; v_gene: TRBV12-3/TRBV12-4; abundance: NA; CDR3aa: CASSHEGIREGNEQFF; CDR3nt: TGTGCCAGCAGCCACGAGGGAATCAGAGAGGGCAATGAGCAGTTCTTC
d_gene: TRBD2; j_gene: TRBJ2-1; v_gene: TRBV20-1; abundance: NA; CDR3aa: CSAGGTSGGFYNEQFF; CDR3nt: TGCAGTGCGGGAGGGACTAGCGGGGGGTTCTACAATGAGCAGTTCTTC
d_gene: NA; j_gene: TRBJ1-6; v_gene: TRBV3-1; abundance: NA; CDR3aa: CASVRGIGSPLHF; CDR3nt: TGTGCCAGCGTAAGAGGGATAGGTTCACCCCTCCACTTT
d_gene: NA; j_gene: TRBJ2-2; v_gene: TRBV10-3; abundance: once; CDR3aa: CAISSRDRGELFF; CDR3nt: TGTGCCATCAGCAGCAGGGATCGGGGGGAGCTGTTTTTT
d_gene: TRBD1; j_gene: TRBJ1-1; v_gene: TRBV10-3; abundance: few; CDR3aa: CAISRDSGNTEAFF; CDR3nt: TGTGCCATCAGCCGGGACAGTGGGAACACTGAAGCTTTCTTT
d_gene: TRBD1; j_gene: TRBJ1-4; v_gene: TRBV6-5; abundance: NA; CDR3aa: CASSYSTGEEKLFF; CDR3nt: TGTGCCAGCAGTTACTCGACAGGGGAAGAAAAACTGTTTTTT
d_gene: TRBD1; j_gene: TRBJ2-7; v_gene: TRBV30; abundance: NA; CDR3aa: CAWSRWTGGAYEQYF; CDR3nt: TGTGCCTGGAGCAGGTGGACAGGGGGCGCGTACGAGCAGTACTTC
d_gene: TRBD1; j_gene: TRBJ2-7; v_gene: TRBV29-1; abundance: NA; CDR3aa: CSALHRDRRRERYEQYF; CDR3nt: TGCAGCGCCCTCCACCGGGACAGGCGCCGAGAACGTTACGAGCAGTACTTC
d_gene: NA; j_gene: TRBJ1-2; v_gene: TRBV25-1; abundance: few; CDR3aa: CASSRKDSYGYTF; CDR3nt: TGTGCCAGCAGTCGAAAGGACAGCTATGGCTACACCTTC